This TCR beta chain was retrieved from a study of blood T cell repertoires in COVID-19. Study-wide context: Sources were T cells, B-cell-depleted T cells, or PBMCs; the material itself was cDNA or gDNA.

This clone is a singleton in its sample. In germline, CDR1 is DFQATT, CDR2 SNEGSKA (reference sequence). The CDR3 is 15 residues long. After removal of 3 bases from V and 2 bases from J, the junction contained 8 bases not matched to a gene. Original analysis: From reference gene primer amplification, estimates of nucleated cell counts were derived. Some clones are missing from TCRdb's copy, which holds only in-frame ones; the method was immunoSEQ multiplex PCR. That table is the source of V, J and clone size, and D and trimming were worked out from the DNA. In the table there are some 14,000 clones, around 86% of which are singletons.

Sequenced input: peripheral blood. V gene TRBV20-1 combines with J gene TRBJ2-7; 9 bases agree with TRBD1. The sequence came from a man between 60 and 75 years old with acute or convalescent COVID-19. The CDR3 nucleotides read TGCAGTGCTAGTTTAGGGGACAGGGTCACCTACGAGCAGTACTTC. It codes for CSASLGDRVTYEQYF.